Below are 29 T cell receptor beta chains sequenced from a single sample in a study of T cell repertoires and HLA-DP antigens. The protocol was immunoSEQ multiplex PCR, while the TCRdb copy is restricted to in-frame clones and leaves out a portion. The table has approximately 89,000 clones, roughly nine tenths seen once. Antigen specificity for these receptors is unknown. Sequencing input: CD4+ T cells from PBMCs. These receptors were taken from a man aged 45-65 years in good health and CMV-seronegative.

The rearrangement uses TRBV29-1 and TRBJ1-2; D is undetermined. The CDR3 is 11 residues long. The V and J ends lost 7 bases and 5 bases respectively, with 11 bases between them. Germline-derived CDR1 and CDR2 are SQVTM and ANQGSEA. CDR3 residues: CSGLQKYGYTF. The CDR3 DNA sequence: TGCAGCGGCCTACAAAAATATGGCTACACCTTC.

This clone has just a few counts. The chain couples TRBV30 to TRBJ1-1; D gene ambiguous. V was shortened by 2 bases and J by 1 base, with 8 bases between the two germline ends. The CDR3 length is 13 residues. The germline CDR1 and CDR2 sequences are GTSNPN and SVGIG (reference sequence). This chain's CDR3 is CAWSPRKNTEAFF. CDR3 nucleotides: TGTGCCTGGAGTCCCAGGAAGAACACTGAAGCTTTCTTT.

The genes are TRBV4-2 and TRBJ2-2; no clear D. The germline V gene has CDR1 LGHNA and CDR2 YNFKEQ. CDR3 length: 16 residues. Trimming cost V 0 bases and J 2 bases, with 10 bases left between them. CDR3 region: CASSQETALNTGELFF. The CDR3, as DNA: TGTGCCAGCAGCCAAGAAACAGCCTTAAACACCGGGGAGCTGTTTTTT.

This chain connects TRBV6-1 to TRBJ1-2; D unresolved. Germline assignment: CDR1 MNHNS and CDR2 SASEGT. The CDR3 contains 16 residues. The germline V and J ends were trimmed by 2 bases and 0 bases, with 13 bases remaining between them. CDR3 loop: CASSESPRMTNYGYTF. The CDR3 DNA sequence: TGTGCCAGCAGTGAATCCCCCCGGATGACTAACTATGGCTACACCTTC.

The J gene is TRBJ2-6, the V gene TRBV25-1, with D possibly matching TRBD2 (5 bases). Deletions cut 7 bases from V and 0 bases from J, with 7 bases between. CDR1 and CDR2 (germline): MGHDK, SYGVNS. CDR3 length: 14 amino acids. For the CDR3, the DNA is TGTGCCAGCAAAGGGAGCTCTGGGGCCAACGTCCTGACTTTC. This translates into CASKGSSGANVLTF.

V and J are TRBV7-9 and TRBJ2-1, with TRBD1 identical over 7 bases. CDR3 length equals 17 residues. The germline V gene encodes CDR1 SEHNR and CDR2 FQNEAQ (reference sequence). Trimming removed 0 bases from V and 0 bases from J; junction bases left unmatched: 5. DNA for the CDR3: TGTGCCAGCAGCTTAGCGGTGGCAGGGGGCTCCTACAATGAGCAGTTCTTC. Residues: CASSLAVAGGSYNEQFF.

This chain links TRBV30 with TRBJ1-1; D unclear. The germline V gene has CDR1 GTSNPN and CDR2 SVGIG (reference sequence). The V gene lost 3 bases and the J gene lost 7 bases, with 12 bases spanning the gap. CDR3 length: 12 residues. CDR3 region: CAWRNQQLEAFF. DNA for the CDR3: TGTGCCTGGAGGAATCAACAGCTTGAAGCTTTCTTT.

This chain joins TRBV7-8 and TRBJ1-3; tentative D call: TRBD1 (6 bases). Germline CDR1 is SGHVS and CDR2 is FQNEAQ. Trimming took 1 base from V and 0 from J, leaving 10 bases between them. The CDR3 spans 16 residues. The chain's CDR3 is CASSLVAGVSGNTIYF. CDR3 DNA: TGTGCCAGCAGCTTAGTAGCAGGGGTCTCTGGAAACACCATATATTTT.

This clone was seen a single time. J is TRBJ2-3 and V is TRBV7-6, with TRBD2 matching 8 bases. Germline V lookup: CDR1 SGHVS, CDR2 FNYEAQ. The CDR3 sequence is 14 residues long. With V trimmed by 2 bases and J by 8 bases, 6 bases remained unmatched. CDR3 protein: CASSLNEGTSTQYF. The CDR3 DNA reads TGTGCCAGCAGCTTAAATGAGGGGACTAGTACGCAGTATTTT.

This clone has more than one count but fewer than ten. The CDR3 nucleotides are TGCGCCAGCTTCAGCCGCGAGGGTCGGCATGGCTACACCTTC. Translating it yields CASFSREGRHGYTF. The chain employs TRBV5-1 and TRBJ1-2, with D uncertain. CDR1 and CDR2 from the germline V gene are SGHRS and YFSETQ. CDR3 length: 14 residues. The V and J ends lost 7 bases and 6 bases respectively, with 19 bases between them.

This clone was observed once. The J gene is TRBJ2-5, the V gene TRBV9, with 15 positions matching TRBD2. Unmatched junction bases numbered 3, after V lost 4 bases and J lost 5 bases. The CDR3 totals 15 residues. Germline V lookup: CDR1 SGDLS, CDR2 YYNGEE. The CDR3 coding sequence is TGTGCCAGCAGCATGGGACTAGCGGGAGGCGAGACCCAGTACTTC. This translates into CASSMGLAGGETQYF.

The chain links TRBV25-1 to TRBJ2-7; 7 nucleotides agree with TRBD1. The germline V gene has CDR1 MGHDK and CDR2 SYGVNS. The junction had 15 bases not matched to a gene; V was cut back by 10 bases and J by 0 bases. The length of the CDR3 is 16 residues. CDR3 bases: TGTGCCACCGAAGAGGGGGCCCTCGGAAGCTCCTACGAGCAGTACTTC. Its translation: CATEEGALGSSYEQYF.

Remarks on this clone: One end of the junction fails to match germline, which may point to a read error. The chain joins TRBV7-7 to TRBJ2-5, with D uncertain. The CDR3 sequence is 14 residues long. The germline V gene encodes CDR1 SSHAT and CDR2 FNYEAQ (reference sequence). The CDR3 DNA follows: TGTGCTAGCAGCTTCACCGGGCCGGGAGAGACCCAGTACTTC. This gives the protein CASSFTGPGETQYF.

The chain is built from TRBV7-2 and TRBJ2-5; TRBD1 matches at 11 bases. After removal of 5 bases from V and 5 bases from J, the junction contained 7 bases not matched to a gene. The length of the CDR3 is 15 residues. Per the germline V gene, CDR1 is SGHTA and CDR2 is FQGNSA. The CDR3 here is CASSGTGGHRETQYF. In nucleotides, the CDR3 is TGTGCCAGCAGCGGGACAGGGGGTCATCGGGAGACCCAGTACTTC.

This clone was seen a single time. The rearrangement uses TRBV9 and TRBJ1-5; D may be TRBD1 (5 bases). V was trimmed by 0 bases and J by 8 bases, leaving 15 bases between them. The CDR3 runs to 15 residues. Germline CDR1 SGDLS, CDR2 YYNGEE. The CDR3, as DNA: TGTGCCAGCAGCGTAGGGGGCGATAGCAGAGAGCCCCAGCATTTT. Its translation: CASSVGGDSREPQHF. The entire variable domain, with the rest obtained from reference TRBV9 and TRBJ1-5, is as follows: DSGVTQTPKHLITATGQRVTLRCSPRSGDLSVYWYQQSLDQGLQFLIQYYNGEERAKGNILERFSAQQFPDLHSELNLSSLELGDSALYFCASSVGGDSREPQHFGDGTRLSIL.

This chain uses TRBV2 with TRBJ2-7, with TRBD1 matching over 8 bases. This CDR3 has 12 amino acids. Germline V gene data show CDR1 as SNHLY and CDR2 as FYNNEI. The V gene end was trimmed by 7 bases and the J gene end by 3 bases; junction bases not matched to a gene: 2. CDR3 coding DNA: TGTGCCAGCAAACAGGGGGTCTACGAGCAGTACTTC. Amino acid sequence: CASKQGVYEQYF.

The chain joins TRBV7-2 to TRBJ1-4; TRBD1 is a possible D gene (6 bases). CDR1 SGHTA and CDR2 FQGNSA come from the germline V gene. With 0 bases removed from V and 4 bases from J, the gap between germline ends came to 12 bases. This CDR3 has 16 residues. The CDR3 region has the DNA TGTGCCAGCAGCTTAGCCGGGGGCAGCCGTAATGAAAAACTGTTTTTT. Translating it yields CASSLAGGSRNEKLFF.

The chain uses TRBV7-9 and TRBJ1-4, with D maybe TRBD1 (6 bases). CDR1 SEHNR and CDR2 FQNEAQ come from the germline V gene (reference sequence). The CDR3 is 14 amino acids. Trimming stripped 6 bases from V and 6 bases from J, with 14 bases between. DNA for the CDR3: TGTGCCAGCAGTCAACGGGGGCCTGATGAAAAACTGTTTTTT. Amino acids: CASSQRGPDEKLFF. Variable domain in full (rest from reference TRBV7-9 and TRBJ1-4): DTGVSQNPRHKITKRGQNVTFRCDPISEHNRLYWYRQTLGQGPEFLTYFQNEAQLEKSRLLSDRFSAERPKGSFSTLEIQRTEQGDSAMYLCASSQRGPDEKLFFGSGTQLSVL.

This chain uses TRBV7-2 with TRBJ2-5, with D perhaps assigned TRBD1 or TRBD2 (5 bases each). The CDR3 is 15 residues long. V gave up 3 bases and J gave up 1 base, with 12 bases separating them. Germline loops: CDR1 SGHTA, CDR2 FQGNSA. CDR3 protein: CASSLGRGSQETQYF. The CDR3 DNA follows: TGTGCCAGCAGCTTGGGACGGGGATCCCAAGAGACCCAGTACTTC.

V and J are TRBV5-6 and TRBJ1-5; 11 bases fit TRBD1. Per germline, CDR1 SGHDT and CDR2 YYEEEE. The CDR3 has 16 residues. V lost 3 bases and J lost 0; bases outside the gene matches: 2. This chain's CDR3 is CASSSGQGASNQPQHF. The CDR3 DNA follows: TGTGCCAGCAGCTCCGGACAGGGGGCTAGCAATCAGCCCCAGCATTTT.

The chain joins TRBV7-2 to TRBJ2-3, with 15 bases aligning to TRBD2. V dropped 5 bases and J dropped 2; count of bases not matched to a gene: 5. The CDR3 covers 17 residues. Germline lookup yields CDR1 SGHTA and CDR2 FQGNSA. CDR3 protein: CASSMGLAGGSTDTQYF. CDR3 DNA: TGTGCCAGCAGCATGGGACTAGCGGGAGGTTCCACAGATACGCAGTATTTT.

The rearrangement links TRBV28 to TRBJ1-2; D remains ambiguous. The CDR3 consists of 12 residues. The V gene's germline CDR1 is MDHEN and CDR2 SYDVKM. Trimming stripped 3 bases from V and 5 bases from J, with 7 bases between. CDR3 in amino acids: CASSLKGYGYTF. The CDR3 coding sequence is TGTGCCAGCAGTTTGAAGGGTTATGGCTACACCTTC.

This clone has only one observation. The chain couples TRBV4-1 to TRBJ1-4; 9 bases map to TRBD1. There are 16 residues in the CDR3. Trimming at V came to 1 base and at J to 2 bases, leaving 2 bases not matched to a gene. CDR1 and CDR2 (germline): MGHRA, YSYEKL. CDR3 sequence: CASSQAQGATNEKLFF. CDR3 nucleotide sequence: TGCGCCAGCAGCCAAGCACAGGGGGCTACTAATGAAAAACTGTTTTTT.

In regard to this clone: The sample carries other DNA sequences with the same CDR3. The chain carries TRBV2 and TRBJ1-2; TRBD1 matches 9 bases. Trimming took 6 bases from V and 5 from J; bases not matched to a gene: 4. The CDR3 is 13 amino acids. Per germline, CDR1 SNHLY and CDR2 FYNNEI. As DNA, the CDR3 is TGTGCCAGCAGCGAGGGACAGGGATATGGCTACACCTTC. The encoded protein is CASSEGQGYGYTF.

V gene TRBV5-1 combines with J gene TRBJ2-7; D call uncertain. CDR3 length: 15 residues. V lost 0 bases, J lost 3 bases, and 13 bases lay in between. CDR1 and CDR2 from the germline V gene are SGHRS and YFSETQ. The CDR3 bases are TGCGCCAGCAGCTTGGAGGGTGGAAGCTTCTACGAGCAGTACTTC. As protein: CASSLEGGSFYEQYF.

The chain is built from TRBV7-2 and TRBJ2-7; no reliable D call. Trimming removed 3 bases from V and 6 bases from J, with 15 bases in between. In germline, CDR1 is SGHTA, CDR2 FQGNSA. This CDR3 is built from 14 residues. DNA for the CDR3: TGTGCCAGCAGCTTCATCGCTTCGCGTGTCGAGCAGTACTTC. It specifies CASSFIASRVEQYF.

V is TRBV6-6 and J is TRBJ2-6; D uncertain. Trimming removed 5 bases at V and 0 bases at J, with 8 bases between. Looked up from germline, CDR1 is MNHNY and CDR2 is SVGAGI (reference sequence). This CDR3 contains 15 residues. The CDR3 DNA reads TGTGCCAGCAGTCTAACTGGCTCTGGGGCCAACGTCCTGACTTTC. As protein: CASSLTGSGANVLTF.

This chain uses TRBV7-9 with TRBJ1-4; TRBD1 matches 10 bases. This CDR3 is 14 amino acids long. J was trimmed by 8 bases and V by 6 bases; bases with no gene match: 6. Germline V gives CDR1 SEHNR, CDR2 FQNEAQ (reference sequence). The CDR3 nucleotides read TGTGCCAGCAGAACCGACAGGGGGCCAGAAAAACTGTTTTTT. This translates into CASRTDRGPEKLFF.

The chain has TRBV28 and TRBJ1-1; D not certain. V lost 7 bases, J lost 2 bases, and 5 bases lay in between. Germline loops: CDR1 MDHEN, CDR2 SYDVKM. The length of the CDR3 is 11 residues. The CDR3 DNA sequence: TGTGCCAGCACCGTCAACACTGAAGCTTTCTTT. Protein: CASTVNTEAFF.